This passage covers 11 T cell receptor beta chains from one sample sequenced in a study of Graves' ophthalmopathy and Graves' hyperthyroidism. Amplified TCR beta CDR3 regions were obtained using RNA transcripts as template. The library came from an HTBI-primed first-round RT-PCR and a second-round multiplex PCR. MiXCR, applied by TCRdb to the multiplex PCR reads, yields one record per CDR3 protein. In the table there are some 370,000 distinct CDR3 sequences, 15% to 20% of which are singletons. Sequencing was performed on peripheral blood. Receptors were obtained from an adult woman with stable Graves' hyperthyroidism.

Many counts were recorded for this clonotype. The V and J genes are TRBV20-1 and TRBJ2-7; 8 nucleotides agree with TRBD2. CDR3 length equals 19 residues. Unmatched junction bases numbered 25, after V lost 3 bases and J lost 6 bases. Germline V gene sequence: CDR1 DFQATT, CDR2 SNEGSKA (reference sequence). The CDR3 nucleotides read TGCAGTGCTAGGATGATCCGGGTAGAAGCGGGAGTTATCGGAGGCGAGCAGTACTTC. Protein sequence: CSARMIRVEAGVIGGEQYF.

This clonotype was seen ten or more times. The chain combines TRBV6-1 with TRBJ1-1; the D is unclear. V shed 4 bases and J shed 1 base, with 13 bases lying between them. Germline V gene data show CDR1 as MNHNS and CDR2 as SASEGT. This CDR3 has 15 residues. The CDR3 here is CASSASGSWNTEAFF. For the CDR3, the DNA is TGTGCCAGCAGTGCTAGCGGTTCTTGGAACACTGAAGCTTTCTTT.

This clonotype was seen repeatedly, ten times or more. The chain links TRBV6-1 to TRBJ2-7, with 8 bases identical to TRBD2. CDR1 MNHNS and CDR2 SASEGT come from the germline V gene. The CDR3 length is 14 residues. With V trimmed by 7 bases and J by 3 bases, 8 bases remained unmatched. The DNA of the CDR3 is TGTGCCAGCACTGGGACTAGAGCAAACTACGAGCAGTACTTC. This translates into CASTGTRANYEQYF.

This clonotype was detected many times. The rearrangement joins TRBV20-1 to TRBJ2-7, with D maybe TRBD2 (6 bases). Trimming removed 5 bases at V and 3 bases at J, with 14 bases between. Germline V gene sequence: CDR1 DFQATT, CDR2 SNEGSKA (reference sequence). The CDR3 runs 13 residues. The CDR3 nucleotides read TGCAGTGCTTCGGCGGGGAGTTTCTACGAGCAGTACTTC. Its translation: CSASAGSFYEQYF.

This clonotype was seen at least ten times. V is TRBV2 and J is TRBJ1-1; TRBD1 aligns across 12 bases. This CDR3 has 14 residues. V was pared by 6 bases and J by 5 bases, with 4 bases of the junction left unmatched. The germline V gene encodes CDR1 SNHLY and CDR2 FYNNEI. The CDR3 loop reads CASSGTGGRTEAFF. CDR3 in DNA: TGTGCCAGCAGCGGGACAGGGGGCAGGACTGAAGCTTTCTTT. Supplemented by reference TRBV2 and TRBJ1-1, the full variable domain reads EPEVTQTPSHQVTQMGQEVILRCVPISNHLYFYWYRQILGQKVEFLVSFYNNEISEKSEIFDDQFSVERPDGSNFTLKIRSTKLEDSAMYFCASSGTGGRTEAFFGQGTRLTVV.

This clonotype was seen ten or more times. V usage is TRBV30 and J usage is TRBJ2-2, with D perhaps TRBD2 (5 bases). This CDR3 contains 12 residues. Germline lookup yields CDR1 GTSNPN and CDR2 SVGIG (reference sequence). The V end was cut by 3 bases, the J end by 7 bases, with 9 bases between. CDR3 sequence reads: CAWSITSGELFF. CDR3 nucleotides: TGTGCCTGGAGCATTACTAGCGGGGAGCTGTTTTTT.

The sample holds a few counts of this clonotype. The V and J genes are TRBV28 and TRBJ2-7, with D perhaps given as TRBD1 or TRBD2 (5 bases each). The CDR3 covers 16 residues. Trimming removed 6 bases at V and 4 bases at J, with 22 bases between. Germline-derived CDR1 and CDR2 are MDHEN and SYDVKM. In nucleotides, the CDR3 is TGTGCCAGCAGCCCCGGGAACGGGGCTGAATTATACGAGCAGTACTTC. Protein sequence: CASSPGNGAELYEQYF.

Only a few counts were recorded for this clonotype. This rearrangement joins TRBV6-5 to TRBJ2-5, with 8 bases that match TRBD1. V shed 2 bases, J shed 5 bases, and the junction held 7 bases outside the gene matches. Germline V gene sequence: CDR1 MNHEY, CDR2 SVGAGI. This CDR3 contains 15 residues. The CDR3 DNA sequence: TGTGCCAGCAGTTACGTAACAGGGGGTTCGGAGACCCAGTACTTC. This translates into CASSYVTGGSETQYF.

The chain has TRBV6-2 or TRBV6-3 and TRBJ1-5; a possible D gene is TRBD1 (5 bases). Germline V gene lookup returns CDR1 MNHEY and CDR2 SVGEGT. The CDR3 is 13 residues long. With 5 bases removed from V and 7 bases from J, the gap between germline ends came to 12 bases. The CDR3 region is CASSAGLGQPQHF. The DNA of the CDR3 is TGTGCCAGCAGTGCAGGGCTGGGACAGCCCCAGCATTTT.

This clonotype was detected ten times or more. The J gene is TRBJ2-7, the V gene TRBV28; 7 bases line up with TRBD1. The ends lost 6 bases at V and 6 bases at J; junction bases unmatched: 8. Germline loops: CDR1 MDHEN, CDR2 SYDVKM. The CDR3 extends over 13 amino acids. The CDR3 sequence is CASRPGTASEQYF. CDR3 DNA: TGTGCCAGCAGACCGGGGACAGCTAGCGAGCAGTACTTC. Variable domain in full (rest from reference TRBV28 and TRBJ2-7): DVKVTQSSRYLVKRTGEKVFLECVQDMDHENMFWYRQDPGLGLRLIYFSYDVKMKEKGDIPEGYSVSREKKERFSLILESASTNQTSMYLCASRPGTASEQYFGPGTRLTVT.

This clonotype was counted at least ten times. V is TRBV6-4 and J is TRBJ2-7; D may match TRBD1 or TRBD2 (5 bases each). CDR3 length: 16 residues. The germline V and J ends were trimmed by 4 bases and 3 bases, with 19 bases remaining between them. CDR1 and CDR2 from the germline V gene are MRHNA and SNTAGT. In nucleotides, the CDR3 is TGTGCCAGCAGTGCCCCCCTAGGGGACGGAGTCTACGAGCAGTACTTC. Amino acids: CASSAPLGDGVYEQYF.